This T cell receptor (beta chain) was observed in a study of Graves' ophthalmopathy and Graves' hyperthyroidism. Study details: The authors collected peripheral blood at initial diagnosis, before any treatment.

Researchers took RNA transcripts and amplified TCR beta CDR3 regions from them. RT-PCR was first run with HTBI primers, then multiplex PCR in a second round. In TCRdb, the multiplex PCR reads were re-called with MiXCR into one record per CDR3 protein. There are a few hundred thousand distinct CDR3 sequences in the sample; around 19% occur only once, and roughly 1.6% lies in the top ten. Study observations and caveats: The model achieved roughly 69% sensitivity and about 76% specificity for ophthalmopathy progression.

This clonotype was detected many times. No antigen is known for it. This TCR was recovered from a woman under 30 with Graves' ophthalmopathy. The sequenced sample consisted of peripheral blood.

The CDR3 is CASSDSGELFF. In DNA form, the CDR3 reads TGTGCCAGCAGTGACTCCGGGGAGCTGTTTTTT. The genes are TRBV2 and TRBJ2-2, with unresolved D. The CDR3 length is 11 residues. V was trimmed by 3 bases and J by 6 bases, leaving 2 bases between them. Germline CDR1 is SNHLY and CDR2 is FYNNEI.